Listed below are T cell receptor beta chains from one sample, sequenced in a study of blood T cell repertoires in COVID-19. Libraries were prepared by immunoSEQ multiplex PCR; TCRdb keeps only in-frame clonotypes and omits some of them. Of a few hundred thousand clones listed, 86% are singletons. The sequencing sample was made of peripheral blood. The source of these receptors is a woman aged 45-65 years with acute or convalescent COVID-19. The CDR3 runs from the conserved cysteine through the conserved F or W. A D gene is named only where the DNA matches it firmly. Some rows mark clone size as missing; the rest say once, few, many or name a class of expanded clone.

D gene	clone size	V gene	J gene	CDR3 DNA	CDR3 protein
TRBD1	NA	TRBV28	TRBJ2-7	TGTGCCAGCACCTCGGGACAGGGGCTAGTCAACGAGCAGTACTTC	CASTSGQGLVNEQYF
TRBD1	NA	TRBV6-6	TRBJ1-5	TGTGCCAGCAGTTACTCCCAGGGGGCTGGTCAGCCCCAGCATTTT	CASSYSQGAGQPQHF
TRBD1	NA	TRBV5-4	TRBJ2-2	TGTGCCGGACAGGGTTTATCCGGGGAGCTGTTTTTT	CAGQGLSGELFF
TRBD1	NA	TRBV28	TRBJ1-1	TGTGCCAGCAGTTCGGGACAGGGGACTGAAGCTTTCTTT	CASSSGQGTEAFF
NA	NA	TRBV7-2	TRBJ1-2	TGTGCCAGCAGCTTAGTTGCGACAGGCTATGGCTACACCTTC	CASSLVATGYGYTF
TRBD2	NA	TRBV24-1	TRBJ2-7	TGTGCCACCAGTGCAGCGGGAGGGGACTACGAGCAGTACTTC	CATSAAGGDYEQYF
NA	once	TRBV24-1	TRBJ2-1	TGTGCCACCAGTTACAGTCACAATGAGCAGTTCTTC	CATSYSHNEQFF
NA	NA	TRBV10-3	TRBJ1-2	TGTGCCATCAGTGAGCAGGCCAATTACCGTAACTATGGCTACACCTTC	CAISEQANYRNYGYTF
NA	NA	TRBV7-3	TRBJ2-1	TGTGCCAGCAGCCCGAGTAGATACAATGAGCAGTTCTTC	CASSPSRYNEQFF
NA	once	TRBV5-1	TRBJ2-5	TGCGCCAGCAGCTCCCAACAAGAGACCCAGTACTTC	CASSSQQETQYF
NA	NA	TRBV5-4	TRBJ2-7	TGTGCCAGCAGCTTGGGGCTAGCCTATTACGAGCAGTACTTC	CASSLGLAYYEQYF
NA	NA	TRBV27	TRBJ1-1	TGTGCCAGCAGTTTATGGGGAGGAGAAGCTTTCTTT	CASSLWGGEAFF
NA	NA	TRBV19	TRBJ2-1	TGTGCCAGTAGGGAGGACTTTTACAATGAGCAGTTCTTC	CASREDFYNEQFF
NA	NA	TRBV7-2	TRBJ2-7	TGTGCCAGCAGCTTTCGCTCGCGGGAGCAGTACTTC	CASSFRSREQYF
TRBD1	NA	TRBV18	TRBJ2-7	TGTGCCAGCTCGGACGACAGGGTAGACCGCTCCTACGAGCAGTACTTC	CASSDDRVDRSYEQYF
NA	NA	TRBV28	TRBJ1-5	TGTGCCAGCAGCCCTCACTCATCGACAGCTTATAGCAATCAGCCCCAGCATTTT	CASSPHSSTAYSNQPQHF
TRBD1	NA	TRBV9	TRBJ2-5	TGTGCCAGCAGCACCCGACAGGGTCCCTTGCAAGAGACCCAGTACTTC	CASSTRQGPLQETQYF
NA	NA	TRBV2	TRBJ1-2	TGTGCCAGCGGGGCGGGGTTAGGATATGGCTACACCTTC	CASGAGLGYGYTF
NA	NA	TRBV9	TRBJ2-1	TGTGCCAGCAGCGACCCCGGACTGACCTACAATGAGCAGTTCTTC	CASSDPGLTYNEQFF
NA	NA	TRBV11-1	TRBJ1-4	TGTGCCAGCAGCTCAAATGAAAAACTGTTTTTT	CASSSNEKLFF
TRBD1	few	TRBV27	TRBJ1-1	TGTGCCAGCAGTTTATTATACAGGGGGCGTCTAGGCACTGAAGCTTTCTTT	CASSLLYRGRLGTEAFF
TRBD1	NA	TRBV19	TRBJ2-7	TGTGCCAGTAGTATCTCGGGACAGGGCTCCTACGAGCAGTACTTC	CASSISGQGSYEQYF
NA	once	TRBV29-1	TRBJ2-3	TGCAGCGTTCGAGGGCAGCCAGATACGCAGTATTTT	CSVRGQPDTQYF
NA	few	TRBV25-1	TRBJ2-5	TGTGCCAGCAGTGCCCAGACTAGGGAAGAGACCCAGTACTTC	CASSAQTREETQYF
TRBD2	NA	TRBV29-1	TRBJ2-7	TGCAGCGTTCTGGCGGGAGGAACCTACGAGCAGTACTTC	CSVLAGGTYEQYF
NA	NA	TRBV29-1	TRBJ1-5	TGCAGCGTTGGTCCAGGGAGCAATCAGCCCCAGCATTTT	CSVGPGSNQPQHF
NA	NA	TRBV28	TRBJ2-7	TGTGCCAGCAGTACGACACCGACCTACGAGCAGTACTTC	CASSTTPTYEQYF
TRBD2	NA	TRBV5-8	TRBJ2-7	TGTGCCAGCAGCCGGGGGGGCGGGAAAACCTACGAGCAGTACTTC	CASSRGGGKTYEQYF
NA	NA	TRBV7-2	TRBJ1-2	TGTGCCAGCAGCTTAGTTAACCCCCAGATAATAAACTATGGCTACACCTTC	CASSLVNPQIINYGYTF
TRBD2	few	TRBV25-1	TRBJ2-3	TGTGCCAGCAGGACTAGCGGGAGCGGAGATACGCAGTATTTT	CASRTSGSGDTQYF
NA	NA	TRBV5-1	TRBJ2-7	TGCGCCAGCAGCTTGGAATCAGGTTCGGTCGAGCAGTACTTC	CASSLESGSVEQYF
NA	once	TRBV19	TRBJ2-7	TGTGCCAGTAGTATACCGGGACTCCTGACCTACGAGCAGTACTTC	CASSIPGLLTYEQYF
TRBD1	once	TRBV7-3	TRBJ2-3	TGTGCCAGCAGCTCGACAGGGGACCCCACAGATACGCAGTATTTT	CASSSTGDPTDTQYF
TRBD2	NA	TRBV5-1	TRBJ2-6	TGCGCCAGCAGCTTGGCCTATTTAGCGGGCCCGGCTGGGGCCAACGTCCTGACTTTC	CASSLAYLAGPAGANVLTF
NA	NA	TRBV5-1	TRBJ2-5	TGCGCCAGCAGCTTGGGCGTGGAGGCCCAGTACTTC	CASSLGVEAQYF
NA	NA	TRBV7-7	TRBJ2-2	TGTGCCAGCAGCTTAGCCCCCCATCGTCGGGAGTACACCGGGGAGCTGTTTTTT	CASSLAPHRREYTGELFF
NA	NA	TRBV24-1	TRBJ1-1	TGTGCCACCCCAGGGGCCAACATGAACACTGAAGCTTTCTTT	CATPGANMNTEAFF
TRBD1	NA	TRBV7-2	TRBJ2-3	TGTGCCAGCAGCTTCAGGGGGCCCACAGATACGCAGTATTTT	CASSFRGPTDTQYF
TRBD2	NA	TRBV2	TRBJ2-3	TGTGCCAGCAGTGAGTCCCCGCTAGCGGGAGGCACAGATACGCAGTATTTT	CASSESPLAGGTDTQYF
TRBD2	NA	TRBV3-1/TRBV3-2	TRBJ2-1	TGTGCCAGCAGCCCTGGACTAGCGGGAGCCTATGAGCAGTTCTTC	CASSPGLAGAYEQFF